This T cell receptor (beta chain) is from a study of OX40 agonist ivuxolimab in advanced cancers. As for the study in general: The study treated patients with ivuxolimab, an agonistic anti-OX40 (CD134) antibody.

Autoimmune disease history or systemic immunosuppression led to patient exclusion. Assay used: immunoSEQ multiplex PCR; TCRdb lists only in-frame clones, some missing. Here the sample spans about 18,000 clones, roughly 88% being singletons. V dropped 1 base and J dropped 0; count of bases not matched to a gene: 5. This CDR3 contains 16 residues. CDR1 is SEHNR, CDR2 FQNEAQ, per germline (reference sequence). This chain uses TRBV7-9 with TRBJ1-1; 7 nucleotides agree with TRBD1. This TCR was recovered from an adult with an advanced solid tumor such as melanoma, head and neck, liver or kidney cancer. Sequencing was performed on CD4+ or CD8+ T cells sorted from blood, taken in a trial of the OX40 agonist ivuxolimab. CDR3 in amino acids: CASSLEGGSMNTEAFF. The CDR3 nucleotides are TGTGCCAGCAGCTTAGAAGGGGGCTCCATGAACACTGAAGCTTTCTTT.